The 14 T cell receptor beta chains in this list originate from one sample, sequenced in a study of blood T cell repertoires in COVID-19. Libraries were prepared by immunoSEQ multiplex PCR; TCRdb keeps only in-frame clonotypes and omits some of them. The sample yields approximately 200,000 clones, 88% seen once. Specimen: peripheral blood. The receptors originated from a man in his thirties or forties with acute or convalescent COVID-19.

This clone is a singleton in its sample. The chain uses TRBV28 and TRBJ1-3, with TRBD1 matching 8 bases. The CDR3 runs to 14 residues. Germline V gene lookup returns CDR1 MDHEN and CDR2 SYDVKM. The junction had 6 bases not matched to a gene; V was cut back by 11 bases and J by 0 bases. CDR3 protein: CASGQEISGNTIYF. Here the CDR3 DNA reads TGTGCCTCGGGACAGGAGATCTCTGGAAACACCATATATTTT. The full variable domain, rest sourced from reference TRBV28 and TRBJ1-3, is DVKVTQSSRYLVKRTGEKVFLECVQDMDHENMFWYRQDPGLGLRLIYFSYDVKMKEKGDIPEGYSVSREKKERFSLILESASTNQTSMYLCASGQEISGNTIYFGEGSWLTVV.

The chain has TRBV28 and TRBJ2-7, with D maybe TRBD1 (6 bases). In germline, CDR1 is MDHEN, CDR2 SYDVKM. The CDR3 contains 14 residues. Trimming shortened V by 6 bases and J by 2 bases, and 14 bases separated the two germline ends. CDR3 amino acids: CASSPLGGTYEQYF. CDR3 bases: TGTGCCAGCAGCCCGCTAGGGGGAACCTACGAGCAGTACTTC.

The CDR3 bases are TGTGCCAGCAGCGTAGTGGACTCCAGTCGAGCAGATACGCAGTATTTT. It translates to CASSVVDSSRADTQYF. This chain uses TRBV9 with TRBJ2-3, with D possibly matching TRBD2 (5 bases). CDR3 length: 16 residues. The V end was cut by 0 bases, the J end by 4 bases, with 15 bases between. Germline V CDR1 and CDR2: SGDLS, YYNGEE.

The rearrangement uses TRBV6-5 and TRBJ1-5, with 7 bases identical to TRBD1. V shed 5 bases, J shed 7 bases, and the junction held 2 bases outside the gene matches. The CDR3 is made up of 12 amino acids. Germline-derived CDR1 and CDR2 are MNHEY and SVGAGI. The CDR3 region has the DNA TGTGCCAGCAGTCACAGGGGACAGCCCCAGCATTTT. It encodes CASSHRGQPQHF.

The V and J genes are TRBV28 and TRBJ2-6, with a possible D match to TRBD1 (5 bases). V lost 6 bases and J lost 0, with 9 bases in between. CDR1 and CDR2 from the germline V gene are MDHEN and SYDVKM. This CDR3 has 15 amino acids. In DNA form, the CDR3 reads TGTGCCAGCAGAACAGGAGCCTCTGGGGCCAACGTCCTGACTTTC. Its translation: CASRTGASGANVLTF.

The CDR3 bases are TGCGCCAGCAGTGAGTCCTTAGCGGGACAAGGCGAGCAGTACTTC. It translates to CASSESLAGQGEQYF. V usage is TRBV10-1 and J usage is TRBJ2-7; 8 nucleotides line up with TRBD2. Germline CDR1 and CDR2: WNHNN and SYGVQD (reference sequence). V was clipped by 0 bases and J by 6 bases; unmatched bases: 7. The CDR3 is 15 residues long.

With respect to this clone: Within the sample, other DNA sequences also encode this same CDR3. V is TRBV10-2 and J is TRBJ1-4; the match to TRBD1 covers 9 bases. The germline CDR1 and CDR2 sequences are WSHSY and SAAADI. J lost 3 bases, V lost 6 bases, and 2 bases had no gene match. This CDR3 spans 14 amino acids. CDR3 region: CASRGQGPNEKLFF. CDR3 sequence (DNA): TGCGCCAGCAGGGGACAGGGCCCTAATGAAAAACTGTTTTTT.

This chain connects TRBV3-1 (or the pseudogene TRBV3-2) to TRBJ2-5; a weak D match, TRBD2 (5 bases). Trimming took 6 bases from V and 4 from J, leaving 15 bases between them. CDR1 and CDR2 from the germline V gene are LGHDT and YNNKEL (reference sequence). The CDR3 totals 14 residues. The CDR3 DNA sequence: TGTGCCAGCAGAAGAAAAGGGAGTATAGAGACCCAGTACTTC. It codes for CASRRKGSIETQYF.

CDR3 protein: CASSLDRVHEQYF. The CDR3 DNA is TGTGCCAGCAGTTTAGACAGGGTCCACGAGCAGTACTTC. The chain links TRBV28 to TRBJ2-7, with 7 bases that match TRBD1. J lost 5 bases, V lost 2 bases, and 3 bases had no gene match. The V gene's germline CDR1 is MDHEN and CDR2 SYDVKM. The CDR3 is 13 residues long.

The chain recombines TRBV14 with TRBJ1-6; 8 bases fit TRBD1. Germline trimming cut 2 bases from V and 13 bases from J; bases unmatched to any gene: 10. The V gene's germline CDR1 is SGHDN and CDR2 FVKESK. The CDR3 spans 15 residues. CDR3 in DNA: TGTGCCAGCAGCCAATTGCGGGCAGGGGGCGACCCCCTCCACTTT. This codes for CASSQLRAGGDPLHF.

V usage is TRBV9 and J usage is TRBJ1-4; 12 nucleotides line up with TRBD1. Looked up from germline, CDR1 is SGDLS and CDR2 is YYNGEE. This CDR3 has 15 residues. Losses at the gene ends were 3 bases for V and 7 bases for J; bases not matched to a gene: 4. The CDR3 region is CASSAGTGGFEKLFF. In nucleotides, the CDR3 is TGTGCCAGCAGCGCCGGGACAGGGGGCTTTGAAAAACTGTTTTTT. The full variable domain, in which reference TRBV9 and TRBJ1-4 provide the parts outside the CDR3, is DSGVTQTPKHLITATGQRVTLRCSPRSGDLSVYWYQQSLDQGLQFLIQYYNGEERAKGNILERFSAQQFPDLHSELNLSSLELGDSALYFCASSAGTGGFEKLFFGSGTQLSVL.

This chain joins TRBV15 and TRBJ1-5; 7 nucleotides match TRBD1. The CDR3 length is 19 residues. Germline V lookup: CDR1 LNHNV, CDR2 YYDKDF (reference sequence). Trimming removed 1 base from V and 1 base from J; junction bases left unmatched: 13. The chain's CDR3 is CATSRVGGGRVASNQPQHF. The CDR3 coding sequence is TGTGCCACCAGCAGAGTCGGAGGGGGCCGGGTAGCGAGCAATCAGCCCCAGCATTTT.

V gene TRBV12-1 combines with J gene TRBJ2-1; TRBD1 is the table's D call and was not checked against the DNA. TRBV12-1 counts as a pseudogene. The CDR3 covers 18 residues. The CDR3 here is CASSLRNPRERTYNEQFF. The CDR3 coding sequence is TGTGCCAGCAGCTTGCGAAACCCCAGGGAAAGAACCTACAATGAGCAGTTCTTC.

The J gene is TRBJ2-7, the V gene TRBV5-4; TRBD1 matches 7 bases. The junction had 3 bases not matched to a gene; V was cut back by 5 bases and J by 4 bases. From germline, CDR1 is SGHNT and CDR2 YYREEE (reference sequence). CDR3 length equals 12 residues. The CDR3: CASSRQGYEQYF. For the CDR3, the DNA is TGTGCCAGCAGTCGACAGGGTTACGAGCAGTACTTC.